This is a list of T cell receptor beta chains from one sample in a study of T cell responses to AZD1222 COVID-19 vaccine. Clones were sequenced by immunoSEQ multiplex PCR, and TCRdb holds only the in-frame ones, with some missing. This table holds about 150,000 clones, 90% found once. Sequenced material: peripheral blood, taken on day 0 of AZD1222 vaccination. These receptors all come from an adult in good health. The CDR3 runs from the conserved cysteine through the conserved F or W. The order of the fields is V gene, J gene, D gene, clone size, CDR3 length, CDR3 DNA, CDR3 protein. A D gene is named only where the DNA matches it firmly. Not every row has a clone size; where given, it reads once, few, many or a size class.

v_call: TRBV28; j_call: TRBJ2-7; d_call: .; clone_size: once; cdr3_length: 15; cdr3_nt: TGTGCCAGCAGCGTCCCGGGACTTAGCTCCTACGAGCAGTACTTC; cdr3_aa: CASSVPGLSSYEQYF
v_call: TRBV29-1; j_call: TRBJ1-2; d_call: .; clone_size: .; cdr3_length: 14; cdr3_nt: TGCAGCGTAAGGGTCCCGGACCTGCTCTATGGCTACACCTTC; cdr3_aa: CSVRVPDLLYGYTF
v_call: TRBV14; j_call: TRBJ2-7; d_call: .; clone_size: .; cdr3_length: 15; cdr3_nt: TGTGCCAGCAGCCAATGGCAGGGGAGCTCCTACGAGCAGTACTTC; cdr3_aa: CASSQWQGSSYEQYF
v_call: TRBV14; j_call: TRBJ2-7; d_call: .; clone_size: .; cdr3_length: 16; cdr3_nt: TGTGCCAGCAGCCAAGATCTGCGGGGCCACCGTTCAGAGCAGTACTTC; cdr3_aa: CASSQDLRGHRSEQYF
v_call: TRBV9; j_call: TRBJ1-2; d_call: .; clone_size: .; cdr3_length: 14; cdr3_nt: TGTGCCAGCAGCCTTACCGGGGGGCTTAGTGGCTACACCTTC; cdr3_aa: CASSLTGGLSGYTF
v_call: TRBV7-9; j_call: TRBJ1-1; d_call: TRBD1; clone_size: .; cdr3_length: 15; cdr3_nt: TGTGCCAGCAGCTTATTAGGACAGGGGGTTCGGGAAGCTTTCTTT; cdr3_aa: CASSLLGQGVREAFF
v_call: TRBV7-3; j_call: TRBJ2-7; d_call: .; clone_size: .; cdr3_length: 14; cdr3_nt: TGTGCCAGCAGCTCTTTTCGACCATCAGGGGAGCAGTACTTC; cdr3_aa: CASSSFRPSGEQYF
v_call: TRBV5-1; j_call: TRBJ1-5; d_call: .; clone_size: .; cdr3_length: 14; cdr3_nt: TGCGCCAGCAGTTTACAGGGAGTCGATCAGCCCCAGCATTTT; cdr3_aa: CASSLQGVDQPQHF
v_call: TRBV27; j_call: TRBJ1-3; d_call: .; clone_size: .; cdr3_length: 13; cdr3_nt: TGTGCCAGCAGGCAGTACGGTGGAAACACCATATATTTT; cdr3_aa: CASRQYGGNTIYF
v_call: TRBV5-4; j_call: TRBJ2-1; d_call: TRBD2; clone_size: .; cdr3_length: 15; cdr3_nt: TGTGCCAGCAGCTTGACTAGCGGGACCTACAATGAGCAGTTCTTC; cdr3_aa: CASSLTSGTYNEQFF
v_call: TRBV5-4; j_call: TRBJ1-1; d_call: .; clone_size: .; cdr3_length: 13; cdr3_nt: TGTGCCAGCAGCTTTCAGGGTCGGACTGAAGCTTTCTTT; cdr3_aa: CASSFQGRTEAFF
v_call: TRBV10-3; j_call: TRBJ2-3; d_call: .; clone_size: few; cdr3_length: 18; cdr3_nt: TGTGCCATCAGTGAGTCCACTAACCTGCCGTCTAGCGCAGATACGCAGTATTTT; cdr3_aa: CAISESTNLPSSADTQYF
v_call: TRBV19; j_call: TRBJ1-5; d_call: .; clone_size: .; cdr3_length: 18; cdr3_nt: TGTGCCAGTAGTATTGTGGGGCGCGGGATCAGTAGCAATCAGCCCCAGCATTTT; cdr3_aa: CASSIVGRGISSNQPQHF
v_call: TRBV27; j_call: TRBJ2-7; d_call: TRBD2; clone_size: .; cdr3_length: 17; cdr3_nt: TGTGCCAGCAGTCCCGGCCAGCGGGGGATTTTACCCTACGAGCAGTACTTC; cdr3_aa: CASSPGQRGILPYEQYF
v_call: TRBV5-1; j_call: TRBJ2-7; d_call: TRBD2; clone_size: few; cdr3_length: 16; cdr3_nt: TGCGCCAGCAGCTTGACGCCTAGCGGGAGCTCCTACGAGCAGTACTTC; cdr3_aa: CASSLTPSGSSYEQYF
v_call: TRBV18; j_call: TRBJ1-6; d_call: .; clone_size: .; cdr3_length: 14; cdr3_nt: TGTGCCAGCTCACCCGTATCAGTCAATTCACCCCTCCACTTT; cdr3_aa: CASSPVSVNSPLHF
v_call: TRBV5-6; j_call: TRBJ1-5; d_call: .; clone_size: .; cdr3_length: 16; cdr3_nt: TGTGCCAGCAGCTTTGGGGGGGTGGTGGGCAATCAGCCCCAGCATTTT; cdr3_aa: CASSFGGVVGNQPQHF
v_call: TRBV2; j_call: TRBJ2-7; d_call: .; clone_size: .; cdr3_length: 8; cdr3_nt: TGTGCCAGCAGCCCCCTGGACTTC; cdr3_aa: CASSPLDF
v_call: TRBV12-5; j_call: TRBJ1-4; d_call: TRBD1; clone_size: .; cdr3_length: 17; cdr3_nt: TGTGCTAGTGGTTTGGTACAAGGGGACAGGCCGGGTGAAAAACTGTTTTTT; cdr3_aa: CASGLVQGDRPGEKLFF
v_call: TRBV18; j_call: TRBJ2-1; d_call: TRBD2; clone_size: .; cdr3_length: 15; cdr3_nt: TGTGCCAGCTCACCGGTGGGGGGGAGCGGCAATGAGCAGTTCTTC; cdr3_aa: CASSPVGGSGNEQFF
v_call: TRBV29-1; j_call: TRBJ1-1; d_call: .; clone_size: .; cdr3_length: 13; cdr3_nt: TGCAGCGTCGGTAGGGTCCTGAACACTGAAGCTTTCTTT; cdr3_aa: CSVGRVLNTEAFF
v_call: TRBV7-3; j_call: TRBJ1-1; d_call: .; clone_size: .; cdr3_length: 13; cdr3_nt: TGTGCCAGCAGCTTAGGTGGATCGACTGAAGCTTTCTTT; cdr3_aa: CASSLGGSTEAFF
v_call: TRBV7-2; j_call: TRBJ2-1; d_call: TRBD2; clone_size: .; cdr3_length: 19; cdr3_nt: TGTGCCAGCAGCTTAGCGGCCCTAGCGGGAGGGGGTTCCTACAATGAGCAGTTCTTC; cdr3_aa: CASSLAALAGGGSYNEQFF
v_call: TRBV7-2; j_call: TRBJ2-7; d_call: TRBD1; clone_size: .; cdr3_length: 12; cdr3_nt: TGTGCCAGCAGCTTAGATAGGGGGCTATTATGTTTC; cdr3_aa: CASSLDRGLLCF
v_call: TRBV7-8; j_call: TRBJ1-5; d_call: .; clone_size: .; cdr3_length: 14; cdr3_nt: TGTGCCAGCAGCTTAGACCCCAGGAAGCAGCCCCAGCATTTT; cdr3_aa: CASSLDPRKQPQHF
v_call: TRBV15; j_call: TRBJ2-1; d_call: TRBD2; clone_size: .; cdr3_length: 15; cdr3_nt: TGTGCCACCAGCGCCCTGGGGACTAGCGGGGGTGAGCAGTTCTTC; cdr3_aa: CATSALGTSGGEQFF
v_call: TRBV11-1; j_call: TRBJ1-1; d_call: TRBD1; clone_size: .; cdr3_length: 13; cdr3_nt: TGTGCCAGCAGCCTCGGGACAGGGGGTGAAGCTTTCTTT; cdr3_aa: CASSLGTGGEAFF
v_call: TRBV9; j_call: TRBJ1-5; d_call: .; clone_size: .; cdr3_length: 12; cdr3_nt: TGTGCCAGCGGTGAATTGGGTCAGCCCCAGCATTTT; cdr3_aa: CASGELGQPQHF
v_call: TRBV19; j_call: TRBJ2-1; d_call: .; clone_size: .; cdr3_length: 13; cdr3_nt: TGTGCCAGTAGCCCCGGGGTCAACAATGAGCAGTTCTTC; cdr3_aa: CASSPGVNNEQFF
v_call: TRBV6-5; j_call: TRBJ2-7; d_call: .; clone_size: once; cdr3_length: 14; cdr3_nt: TGTGCCAGCAGTTACTTAACAGGGACCTACGAGCAGTACTTC; cdr3_aa: CASSYLTGTYEQYF
v_call: TRBV19; j_call: TRBJ2-2; d_call: .; clone_size: .; cdr3_length: 14; cdr3_nt: TGTGCCAGTACGTCGCGAGCGAACACCGGGGAGCTGTTTTTT; cdr3_aa: CASTSRANTGELFF
v_call: TRBV2; j_call: TRBJ2-7; d_call: .; clone_size: few; cdr3_length: 12; cdr3_nt: TGTGCCAGCAGTGACGTCGGTTGGGAGCAGTACTTC; cdr3_aa: CASSDVGWEQYF
v_call: TRBV4-2; j_call: TRBJ2-7; d_call: TRBD2; clone_size: .; cdr3_length: 12; cdr3_nt: TGTGCCAGCAGCCACCTAGCGGGGGAGCAGTACTTC; cdr3_aa: CASSHLAGEQYF
v_call: TRBV6-1; j_call: TRBJ2-2; d_call: .; clone_size: .; cdr3_length: 15; cdr3_nt: TGTGCCAGCACTTGGGTTCCCTCGAATCACGGGGAGCTGTTTTTT; cdr3_aa: CASTWVPSNHGELFF
v_call: TRBV11-3; j_call: TRBJ2-5; d_call: TRBD1; clone_size: .; cdr3_length: 15; cdr3_nt: TGTGCCAGCAGCTTAAGGGGGACAGGATCGGAGACCCAGTACTTC; cdr3_aa: CASSLRGTGSETQYF
v_call: TRBV19; j_call: TRBJ2-7; d_call: .; clone_size: .; cdr3_length: 15; cdr3_nt: TGTGCCAGTAGTCTAACCCCGGGGACCACCTACGAGCAGTACTTC; cdr3_aa: CASSLTPGTTYEQYF
v_call: TRBV9; j_call: TRBJ2-7; d_call: .; clone_size: once; cdr3_length: 15; cdr3_nt: TGTGCCAGCAGCCCCTGGGACGGCAGCTCCTACGAGCAGTACTTC; cdr3_aa: CASSPWDGSSYEQYF
v_call: TRBV9; j_call: TRBJ1-4; d_call: .; clone_size: many; cdr3_length: 15; cdr3_nt: TGTGCCAGCAGCCAATCGCCGGGGCGTGAGGGGAAACTGTTTTTT; cdr3_aa: CASSQSPGREGKLFF
v_call: TRBV6-4; j_call: TRBJ2-1; d_call: TRBD2; clone_size: .; cdr3_length: 17; cdr3_nt: TGTGCCAGCAGCGCTGTCCCCTTAGCGGGGGGGAGGAATGAGCAGTTCTTC; cdr3_aa: CASSAVPLAGGRNEQFF